Reported below is one T cell receptor (beta chain). The data derive from a study of shared clonotypes between healthy human individuals. The overall study: The people who gave samples were a couple of women and a few men aged 18 to 49.

CD45RO-negative CD8 cells positively selected for CCR7 made up the naive population, which excluded terminally differentiated effector memory CD45RA+ cells. Generated by immunoSEQ multiplex PCR, the TCRdb table keeps only in-frame clones and is missing some. The sample records hundreds of thousands of clones, roughly 96% being singletons. The sequenced sample consisted of naive CD8+ T cells sorted from blood. The TCR sequence derives from a young woman in good health.

CDR3 region: CAWSAEGARLSYGYTF. CDR3 coding DNA: TGTGCCTGGAGTGCGGAGGGGGCTAGGCTCAGCTATGGCTACACCTTC. This chain uses TRBV30 with TRBJ1-2, with 7 bases identical to TRBD1. The ends lost 1 base at V and 4 bases at J; junction bases unmatched: 12. The CDR3 spans 16 residues. From germline, CDR1 is GTSNPN and CDR2 SVGIG (reference sequence).